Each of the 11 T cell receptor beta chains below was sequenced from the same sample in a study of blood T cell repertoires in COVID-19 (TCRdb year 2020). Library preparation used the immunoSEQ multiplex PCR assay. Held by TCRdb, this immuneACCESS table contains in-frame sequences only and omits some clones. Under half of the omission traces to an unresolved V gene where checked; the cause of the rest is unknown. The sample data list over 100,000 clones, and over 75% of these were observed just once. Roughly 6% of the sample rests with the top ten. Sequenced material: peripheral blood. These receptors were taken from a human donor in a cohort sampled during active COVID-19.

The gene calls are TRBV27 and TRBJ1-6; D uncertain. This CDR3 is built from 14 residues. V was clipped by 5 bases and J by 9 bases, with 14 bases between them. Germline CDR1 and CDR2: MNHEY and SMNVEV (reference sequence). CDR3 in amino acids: CASSTGGLVSPLHF. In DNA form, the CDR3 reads TGTGCCAGCAGTACCGGAGGGCTTGTTTCACCCCTCCACTTT.

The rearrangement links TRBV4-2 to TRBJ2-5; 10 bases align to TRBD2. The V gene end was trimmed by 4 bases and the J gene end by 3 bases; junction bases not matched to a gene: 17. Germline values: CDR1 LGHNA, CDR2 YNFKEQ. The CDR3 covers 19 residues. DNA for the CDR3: TGTGCCAGCAGCCCCTCCGTGCTAGCGGGGGACCCAAGGGAAGAGACCCAGTACTTC. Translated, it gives CASSPSVLAGDPREETQYF.

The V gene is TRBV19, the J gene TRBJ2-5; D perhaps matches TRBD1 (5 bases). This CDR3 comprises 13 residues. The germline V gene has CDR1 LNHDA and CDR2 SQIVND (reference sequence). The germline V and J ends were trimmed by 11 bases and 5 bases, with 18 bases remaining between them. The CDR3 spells CAQGALKGETQYF. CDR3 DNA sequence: TGTGCCCAAGGGGCCTTAAAGGGGGAGACCCAGTACTTC.

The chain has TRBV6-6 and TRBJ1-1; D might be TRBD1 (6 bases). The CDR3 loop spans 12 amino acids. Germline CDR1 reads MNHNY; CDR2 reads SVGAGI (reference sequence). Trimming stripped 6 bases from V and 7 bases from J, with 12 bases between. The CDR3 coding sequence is TGTGCCAGCAGACAGGGAGAGTTTGAAGCTTTCTTT. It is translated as CASRQGEFEAFF.

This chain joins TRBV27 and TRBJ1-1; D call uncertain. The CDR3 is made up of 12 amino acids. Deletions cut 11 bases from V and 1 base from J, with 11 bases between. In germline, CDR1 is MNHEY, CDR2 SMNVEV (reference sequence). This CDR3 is CAAGHSNTEAFF. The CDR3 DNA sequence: TGTGCCGCGGGTCACTCGAACACTGAAGCTTTCTTT.

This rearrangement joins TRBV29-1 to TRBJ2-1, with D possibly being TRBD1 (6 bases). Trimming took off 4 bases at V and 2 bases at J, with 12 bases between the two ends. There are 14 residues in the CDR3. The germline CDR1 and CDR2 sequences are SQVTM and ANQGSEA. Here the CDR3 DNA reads TGCAGCGTTGTAGCAGGGGTGGCCTACAATGAGCAGTTCTTC. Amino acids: CSVVAGVAYNEQFF.

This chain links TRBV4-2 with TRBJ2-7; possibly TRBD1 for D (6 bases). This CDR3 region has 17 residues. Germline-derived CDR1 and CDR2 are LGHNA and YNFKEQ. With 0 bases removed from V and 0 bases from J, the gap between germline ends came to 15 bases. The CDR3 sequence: CASSQEYRDKLSYEQYF. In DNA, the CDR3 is TGTGCCAGCAGCCAAGAATACCGGGACAAGCTCTCCTACGAGCAGTACTTC.

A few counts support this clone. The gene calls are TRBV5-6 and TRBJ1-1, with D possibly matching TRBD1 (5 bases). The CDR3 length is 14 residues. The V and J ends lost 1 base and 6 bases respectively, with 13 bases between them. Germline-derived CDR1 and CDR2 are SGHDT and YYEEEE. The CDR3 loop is CASSLFSGTAEAFF. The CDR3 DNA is TGTGCCAGCAGCTTGTTTAGCGGGACGGCTGAAGCTTTCTTT. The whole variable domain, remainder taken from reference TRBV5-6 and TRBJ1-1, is DAGVTQSPTHLIKTRGQQVTLRCSPKSGHDTVSWYQQALGQGPQFIFQYYEEEERQRGNFPDRFSGHQFPNYSSELNVNALLLGDSALYLCASSLFSGTAEAFFGQGTRLTVV.

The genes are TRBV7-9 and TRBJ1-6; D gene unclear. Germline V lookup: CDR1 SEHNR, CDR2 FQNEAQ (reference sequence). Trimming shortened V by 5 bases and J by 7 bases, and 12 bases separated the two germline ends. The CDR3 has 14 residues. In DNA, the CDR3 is TGTGCCAGCAGCCAAGAACAGAGAAATTCACCCCTCCACTTT. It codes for CASSQEQRNSPLHF.

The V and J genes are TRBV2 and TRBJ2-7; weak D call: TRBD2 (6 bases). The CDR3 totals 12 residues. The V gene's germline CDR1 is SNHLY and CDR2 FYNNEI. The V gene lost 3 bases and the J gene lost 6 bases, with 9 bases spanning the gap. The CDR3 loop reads CASSDPSAEQYF. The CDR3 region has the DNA TGTGCCAGCAGTGATCCTAGCGCCGAGCAGTACTTC. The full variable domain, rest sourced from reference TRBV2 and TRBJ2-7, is EPEVTQTPSHQVTQMGQEVILRCVPISNHLYFYWYRQILGQKVEFLVSFYNNEISEKSEIFDDQFSVERPDGSNFTLKIRSTKLEDSAMYFCASSDPSAEQYFGPGTRLTVT.

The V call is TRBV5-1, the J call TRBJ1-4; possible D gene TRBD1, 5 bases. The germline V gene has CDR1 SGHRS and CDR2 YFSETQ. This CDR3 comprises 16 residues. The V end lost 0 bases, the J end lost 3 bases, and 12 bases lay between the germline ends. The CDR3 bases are TGCGCCAGCAGCTTGGGGACCGGAGGGGCTAATGAAAAACTGTTTTTT. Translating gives CASSLGTGGANEKLFF. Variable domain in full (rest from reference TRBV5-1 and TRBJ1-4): KAGVTQTPRYLIKTRGQQVTLSCSPISGHRSVSWYQQTPGQGLQFLFEYFSETQRNKGNFPGRFSGRQFSNSRSEMNVSTLELGDSALYLCASSLGTGGANEKLFFGSGTQLSVL.